Below are 17 T cell receptor beta chains sequenced from a single sample in a study of blood T cell repertoires in COVID-19. Libraries were prepared by immunoSEQ multiplex PCR; TCRdb keeps only in-frame clonotypes and omits some of them. The profile shows roughly 200,000 clones, 86% of them singletons. The sequenced sample consisted of PBMCs or T cells enriched from blood (not recorded which). The receptors come from a woman aged 25 to 39 who had recovered from COVID-19.

The chain joins TRBV6-2 or TRBV6-3 to TRBJ2-5; 7 bases match TRBD2. Germline V gives CDR1 MNHEY, CDR2 SVGEGT. The junction had 9 bases not matched to a gene; V was cut back by 5 bases and J by 0 bases. The CDR3 sequence is 16 residues long. CDR3 residues: CASSPGSSGYQETQYF. The CDR3 DNA is TGTGCCAGCAGTCCGGGGAGTAGCGGGTACCAAGAGACCCAGTACTTC.

This chain connects TRBV19 to TRBJ1-2; no firm D call. The CDR3 runs to 13 residues. The ends were cut back, 3 bases at V and 3 bases at J, with 8 bases in the middle. CDR1 is LNHDA and CDR2 is SQIVND in the germline V gene (reference sequence). CDR3 region: CASSIGTDYGYTF. The DNA of the CDR3 is TGTGCCAGTAGTATCGGCACAGACTATGGCTACACCTTC.

V gene TRBV19 combines with J gene TRBJ2-7; 10 nucleotides agree with TRBD2. J lost 4 bases, V lost 2 bases, and 5 bases had no gene match. Germline values: CDR1 LNHDA, CDR2 SQIVND (reference sequence). The CDR3 length is 15 residues. CDR3 loop: CASSIRSSGSYEQYF. CDR3 in DNA: TGTGCCAGTAGTATAAGGTCTAGCGGGAGTTACGAGCAGTACTTC.

The rearrangement joins TRBV10-1 to TRBJ2-1; D is unclear. The CDR3 covers 13 residues. Germline CDR1 is WNHNN and CDR2 is SYGVQD (reference sequence). The germline V and J ends were trimmed by 7 bases and 6 bases, with 13 bases remaining between them. Written as DNA, the CDR3 is TGCGCCAGCATTATTCCCCTAACCAATGAGCAGTTCTTC. It is translated as CASIIPLTNEQFF.

V and J are TRBV29-1 and TRBJ2-7; TRBD1 might be the D (6 bases). Germline-derived CDR1 and CDR2 are SQVTM and ANQGSEA. The CDR3 contains 16 residues. V gave up 4 bases and J gave up 4 bases, with 23 bases separating them. CDR3 sequence reads: CSVGGDALYRGYEQYF. The CDR3 DNA follows: TGCAGCGTTGGTGGGGACGCACTCTATAGGGGGTACGAGCAGTACTTC.

This rearrangement joins TRBV29-1 to TRBJ1-2; TRBD1 agrees at 7 bases. This CDR3 region has 12 residues. Germline V gives CDR1 SQVTM, CDR2 ANQGSEA. V gave up 4 bases and J gave up 7 bases; unmatched junction bases: 6. Written as DNA, the CDR3 is TGCAGCGTTGCAACAGGGGAAAGTGGCTACACCTTC. It codes for CSVATGESGYTF. The full variable domain, its missing parts supplied by reference TRBV29-1 and TRBJ1-2, is SAVISQKPSRDICQRGTSLTIQCQVDSQVTMMFWYRQQPGQSLTLIATANQGSEATYESGFVIDKFPISRPNLTFSTLTVSNMSPEDSSIYLCSVATGESGYTFGSGTRLTVV.

This clone was recorded once. J is TRBJ2-1 and V is TRBV13; D possibly corresponds to TRBD2 (7 bases). CDR3 length: 17 amino acids. V lost 4 bases and J lost 2, with 18 bases in between. Germline V gene sequence: CDR1 PRHDT, CDR2 FYEKMQ (reference sequence). The CDR3 here is CASSSPRGEGTYNEQFF. The CDR3 nucleotides are TGTGCCAGCAGCTCTCCAAGGGGGGAGGGTACCTACAATGAGCAGTTCTTC.

The rearrangement joins TRBV27 to TRBJ2-7; D is unclear. This CDR3 has 12 residues. Germline V CDR1 and CDR2: MNHEY, SMNVEV (reference sequence). Trimming left V 4 bases short and J 8 bases short, with 12 bases between. CDR3 region: CASSSPSYKQYF. In DNA form, the CDR3 reads TGTGCCAGCAGTTCCCCCTCGTACAAGCAGTACTTC.

CDR3 nucleotide sequence: TGTGCCAGCTCACCGGCTAGCACCTCCTACAATGAGCAGTTCTTC. This encodes CASSPASTSYNEQFF. The J gene is TRBJ2-1, the V gene TRBV18; D is perhaps TRBD2 (5 bases). V was clipped by 3 bases and J by 0 bases, with 9 bases between them. CDR1 and CDR2 (germline): KGHSH, LQKENI. The length of the CDR3 is 15 residues.

The rearrangement joins TRBV19 to TRBJ2-7; perhaps TRBD2 as D (6 bases). V shed 6 bases and J shed 2 bases, with 14 bases lying between them. Germline V gene sequence: CDR1 LNHDA, CDR2 SQIVND (reference sequence). The CDR3 is 14 amino acids. The CDR3 sequence is CASRRTSTTYEQYF. The CDR3 DNA reads TGTGCCAGTAGACGTACTAGCACGACCTACGAGCAGTACTTC.

The chain carries TRBV2 and TRBJ2-1; D perhaps matches TRBD1 (6 bases). The CDR3 covers 12 residues. The germline CDR1 and CDR2 sequences are SNHLY and FYNNEI. Trimming stripped 4 bases from V and 6 bases from J, with 7 bases between. CDR3 sequence (DNA): TGTGCCAGCAGTGTAGGGGGCAATGAGCAGTTCTTC. Its protein is CASSVGGNEQFF.

The CDR3, as DNA: TGTGCCAGCAGCTCTACGGAGTATAGCAATCAGCCCCAGCATTTT. Amino acid sequence: CASSSTEYSNQPQHF. The V and J genes are TRBV5-6 and TRBJ1-5, with unresolved D. From germline, CDR1 is SGHDT and CDR2 YYEEEE. V was shortened by 3 bases and J by 0 bases, with 10 bases between the two germline ends. The CDR3 extends over 15 amino acids.

This chain connects TRBV11-1 to TRBJ1-3; D is undetermined. Germline lookup yields CDR1 SGHAT and CDR2 FQDESV (reference sequence). Trimming took 6 bases from V and 0 from J, leaving 12 bases between them. This CDR3 contains 15 residues. The CDR3 reads CASRIEHSSGNTIYF. In nucleotides, the CDR3 is TGTGCCAGCAGAATCGAACACAGCTCTGGAAACACCATATATTTT.

The chain joins TRBV28 to TRBJ1-5; 10 bases are a match to TRBD1. Unmatched junction bases numbered 4, after V lost 4 bases and J lost 7 bases. This CDR3 is built from 14 residues. Germline V CDR1 and CDR2: MDHEN, SYDVKM. This CDR3 is CASSSDRGRQPQHF. CDR3 nucleotides: TGTGCCAGCAGTTCAGACAGGGGGCGACAGCCCCAGCATTTT.

The rearrangement uses TRBV9 and TRBJ2-7; D is uncertain. This CDR3 is 13 amino acids long. V was clipped by 3 bases and J by 3 bases, with 10 bases between them. In germline, CDR1 is SGDLS, CDR2 YYNGEE. The CDR3 sequence is CASSGYSGYEQYF. CDR3 nucleotide sequence: TGTGCCAGCAGCGGGTACTCTGGCTACGAGCAGTACTTC. Variable domain in full (rest from reference TRBV9 and TRBJ2-7): DSGVTQTPKHLITATGQRVTLRCSPRSGDLSVYWYQQSLDQGLQFLIQYYNGEERAKGNILERFSAQQFPDLHSELNLSSLELGDSALYFCASSGYSGYEQYFGPGTRLTVT.

The chain recombines TRBV10-3 with TRBJ2-3, with 7 bases that match TRBD2. This CDR3 is 15 amino acids long. CDR1 ENHRY and CDR2 SYGVKD come from the germline V gene. V dropped 3 bases and J dropped 0; count of bases not matched to a gene: 3. The CDR3 region is CAISDMGGSTDTQYF. The CDR3 region has the DNA TGTGCCATCAGTGATATGGGAGGGAGCACAGATACGCAGTATTTT.

The chain combines TRBV11-3 with TRBJ2-1, with D maybe TRBD2 (5 bases). The CDR3 extends over 17 amino acids. Germline V gene data show CDR1 as SGHNT and CDR2 as YENEEA. V lost 1 base and J 4 bases, leaving 17 bases between the germline ends. The CDR3 DNA reads TGTGCCAGCAGCTTAGGGCGGGCAGCGGATTTTTACAATGAGCAGTTCTTC. This gives the protein CASSLGRAADFYNEQFF.